This passage covers 8 T cell receptor beta chains from one sample sequenced in a study of blood T cell repertoires in COVID-19. Data came from immunoSEQ multiplex PCR; TCRdb stores just in-frame clones and leaves some out. Seen here are more than 450,000 clones, around 90% observed once, and the top ten hold about 0.65%. Input material: PBMCs or T cells enriched from blood (not recorded which). These receptors originate from a woman aged 18-29 years who had recovered from COVID-19.

As to this clone: At one end the junction does not follow the germline gene, possibly because of a read error. The chain employs TRBV7-8 and TRBJ2-1, with 12 bases lining up with TRBD1. Germline lookup yields CDR1 SGHVS and CDR2 FQNEAQ. This CDR3 has 14 residues. The CDR3 DNA sequence: TGTGCCAGCAGCTTAGTGCCGGGACAGGGGGCGCCGATCTTC. Protein product: CASSLVPGQGAPIF.

This rearrangement joins TRBV12-3 or TRBV12-4 to TRBJ2-7, with TRBD2 as a possible D gene (7 bases). V was cut by 7 bases and J by 6 bases, with 13 bases left in between. This CDR3 comprises 12 residues. The CDR3 DNA sequence: TGTGCCAGCACCTTAAGGGGGGGCGAGCAGTACTTC. It codes for CASTLRGGEQYF.

The chain carries TRBV7-9 and TRBJ2-2; 8 bases align to TRBD1. J was trimmed by 5 bases and V by 5 bases; bases with no gene match: 7. The CDR3 has 15 residues. The germline V gene has CDR1 SEHNR and CDR2 FQNEAQ (reference sequence). This chain's CDR3 is CASSKDRVGTGELFF. The CDR3 DNA is TGTGCCAGCAGCAAGGACAGGGTTGGGACCGGGGAGCTGTTTTTT.

The chain has TRBV4-2 and TRBJ2-3; 8 bases are shared with TRBD2. Germline CDR1 is LGHNA and CDR2 is YNFKEQ. This CDR3 has 14 residues. J gave up 1 base and V 4 bases, and 1 base lay outside the gene matches. Here the CDR3 DNA reads TGTGCCAGCAGCCCCGGGAGGGGCACAGATACGCAGTATTTT. It is translated as CASSPGRGTDTQYF.

The gene calls are TRBV5-4 and TRBJ2-1; 15 nucleotides agree with TRBD2. CDR1 is SGHNT, CDR2 YYREEE, per germline (reference sequence). The CDR3 is 16 residues long. The V segment lost 0 bases and the J segment 9 bases; nucleotides outside the gene matches: 4. The CDR3 loop reads CASSLGTSGGDIEQFF. The CDR3 coding sequence is TGTGCCAGCAGCTTGGGGACTAGCGGGGGGGATATTGAGCAGTTCTTC. Variable domain in full (rest from reference TRBV5-4 and TRBJ2-1): ETGVTQSPTHLIKTRGQQVTLRCSSQSGHNTVSWYQQALGQGPQFIFQYYREEENGRGNFPPRFSGLQFPNYSSELNVNALELDDSALYLCASSLGTSGGDIEQFFGPGTRLTVL.

This clone was seen only once. V gene TRBV29-1 combines with J gene TRBJ1-2, with 7 bases aligning to TRBD1. This CDR3 is 14 amino acids long. From germline, CDR1 is SQVTM and CDR2 ANQGSEA. Losses at the gene ends were 2 bases for V and 1 base for J; bases not matched to a gene: 4. The CDR3 sequence is CSVENRGRNYGYTF. In DNA, the CDR3 is TGCAGCGTTGAAAACAGGGGTCGTAACTATGGCTACACCTTC.

The gene calls are TRBV30 and TRBJ2-7, with TRBD1 identical over 8 bases. The CDR3 runs 13 residues. The germline V gene has CDR1 GTSNPN and CDR2 SVGIG (reference sequence). V lost 4 bases and J lost 8; bases outside the gene matches: 10. In DNA, the CDR3 is TGTGCCTGGACCAACGTCGGACAGGGCAAGCAGTACTTC. Protein product: CAWTNVGQGKQYF.

The chain carries TRBV12-3 or TRBV12-4 and TRBJ1-2, with 7 bases fitting TRBD1. The CDR3 covers 12 residues. After removal of 7 bases from V and 6 bases from J, the junction contained 5 bases not matched to a gene. CDR3 DNA: TGTGCCAGCACCCTCACAGGGGATGGCTACACCTTC. Protein: CASTLTGDGYTF.